This TCR beta chain was found in a study of blood T cell repertoires in COVID-19. A Seattle source enrolled patients during active infection and followed them longitudinally. The CDR3 extends over 16 amino acids. The ends lost 4 bases at V and 9 bases at J; junction bases unmatched: 7. The germline V gene encodes CDR1 MNHEY and CDR2 SMNVEV (reference sequence). Clones were sequenced by immunoSEQ multiplex PCR, and TCRdb holds only the in-frame ones, with some missing. The sample carries roughly 380,000 clones, approximately 89% recorded once. Source material: peripheral blood. The receptor was derived from a woman in her sixties or seventies with COVID-19, enrolled during active disease. The chain has TRBV27 and TRBJ1-6, with TRBD1 matching over 12 bases. As DNA, the CDR3 is TGTGCCAGCAGTTCCGGGACAGGGGGCATGGGTTCACCCCTCCACTTT. Residues: CASSSGTGGMGSPLHF.